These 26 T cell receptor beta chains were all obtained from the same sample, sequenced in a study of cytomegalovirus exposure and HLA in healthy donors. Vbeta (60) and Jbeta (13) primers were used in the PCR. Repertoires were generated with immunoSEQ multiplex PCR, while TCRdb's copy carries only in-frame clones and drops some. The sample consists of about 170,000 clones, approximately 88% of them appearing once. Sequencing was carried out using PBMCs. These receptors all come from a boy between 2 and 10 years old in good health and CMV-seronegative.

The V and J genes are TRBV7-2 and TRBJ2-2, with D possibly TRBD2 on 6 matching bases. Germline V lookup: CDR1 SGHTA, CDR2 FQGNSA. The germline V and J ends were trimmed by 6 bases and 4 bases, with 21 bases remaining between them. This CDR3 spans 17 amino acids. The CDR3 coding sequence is TGTGCCAGCAGTCACCCTCCCGCGGGAATCCCCACCGGGGAGCTGTTTTTT. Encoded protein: CASSHPPAGIPTGELFF.

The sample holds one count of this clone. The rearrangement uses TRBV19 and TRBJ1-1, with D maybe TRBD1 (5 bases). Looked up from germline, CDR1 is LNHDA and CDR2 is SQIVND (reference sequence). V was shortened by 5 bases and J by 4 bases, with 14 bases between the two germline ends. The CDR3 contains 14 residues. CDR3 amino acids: CASSALGGGTEAFF. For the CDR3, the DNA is TGTGCCAGTAGTGCCCTTGGGGGGGGCACTGAAGCTTTCTTT.

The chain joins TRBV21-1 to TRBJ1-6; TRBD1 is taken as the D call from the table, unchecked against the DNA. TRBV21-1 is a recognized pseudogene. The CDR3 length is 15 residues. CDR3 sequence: CASSKGHRNNSPLHF. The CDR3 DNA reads TGTGCCAGCAGCAAAGGGCACAGGAATAATTCACCCCTCCACTTT.

CDR3 region: CASKGTGVYNEQFF. The CDR3 bases are TGTGCCAGCAAGGGGACAGGGGTCTACAATGAGCAGTTCTTC. The rearrangement joins TRBV6-1 to TRBJ2-1, with 10 bases that match TRBD1. From germline, CDR1 is MNHNS and CDR2 SASEGT. The CDR3 consists of 14 residues. V shed 7 bases and J 3 bases; nucleotides not matched to a gene: 3.

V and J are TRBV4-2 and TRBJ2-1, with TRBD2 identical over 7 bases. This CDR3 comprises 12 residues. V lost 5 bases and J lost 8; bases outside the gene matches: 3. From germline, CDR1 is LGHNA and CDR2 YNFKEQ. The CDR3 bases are TGTGCCAGCAGCAGCGGGGTATATGAGCAGTTCTTC. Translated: CASSSGVYEQFF.

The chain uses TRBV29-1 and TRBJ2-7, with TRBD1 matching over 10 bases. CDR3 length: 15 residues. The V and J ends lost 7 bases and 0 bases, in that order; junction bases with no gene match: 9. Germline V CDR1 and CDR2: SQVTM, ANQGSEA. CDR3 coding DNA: TGCAGCGATCCCGGGACAGGGGACCTCTCCTACGAGCAGTACGTC. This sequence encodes CSDPGTGDLSYEQYV.

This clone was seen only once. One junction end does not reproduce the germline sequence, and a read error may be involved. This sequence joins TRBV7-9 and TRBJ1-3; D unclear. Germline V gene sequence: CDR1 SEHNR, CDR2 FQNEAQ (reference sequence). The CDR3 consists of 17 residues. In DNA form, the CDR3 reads TGTTCCAGCAGCCCCTACGAAGGGAGTCTAGCAGGAAACACCATATATTTT. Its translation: CSSSPYEGSLAGNTIYF.

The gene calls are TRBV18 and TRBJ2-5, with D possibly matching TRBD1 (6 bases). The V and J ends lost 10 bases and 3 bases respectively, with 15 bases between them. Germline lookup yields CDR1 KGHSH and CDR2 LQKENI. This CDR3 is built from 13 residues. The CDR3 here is CATTRGSEETQYF. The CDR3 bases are TGTGCCACAACAAGGGGGTCAGAAGAGACCCAGTACTTC.

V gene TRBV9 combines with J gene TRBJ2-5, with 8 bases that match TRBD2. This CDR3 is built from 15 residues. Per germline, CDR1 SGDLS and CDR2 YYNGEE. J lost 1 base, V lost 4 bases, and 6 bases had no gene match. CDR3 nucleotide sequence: TGTGCCAGCAGCTCGGAGCGGGGGCCCCAAGAGACCCAGTACTTC. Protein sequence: CASSSERGPQETQYF.

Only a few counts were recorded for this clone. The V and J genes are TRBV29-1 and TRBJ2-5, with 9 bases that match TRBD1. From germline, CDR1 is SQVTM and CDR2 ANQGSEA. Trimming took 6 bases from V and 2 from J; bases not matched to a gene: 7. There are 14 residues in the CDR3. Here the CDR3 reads CSVVGTGKQETQYF. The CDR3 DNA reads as TGCAGCGTCGTCGGGACAGGGAAGCAAGAGACCCAGTACTTC.

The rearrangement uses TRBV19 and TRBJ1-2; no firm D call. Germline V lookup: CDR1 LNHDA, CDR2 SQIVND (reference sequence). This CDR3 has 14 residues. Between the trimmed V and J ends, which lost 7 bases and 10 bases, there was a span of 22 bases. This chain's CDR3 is CASKIKEQTLVYTF. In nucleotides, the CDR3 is TGTGCCAGTAAGATTAAGGAACAGACCCTTGTCTACACCTTC.

CDR3 sequence (DNA): TGTGCCAGTAGTATCCGCGGGACCCCTTCCTACGAGCAGTACTTC. Residues: CASSIRGTPSYEQYF. The chain carries TRBV19 and TRBJ2-7, with D tentatively TRBD2 (6 bases). V was trimmed by 3 bases and J by 1 base, leaving 13 bases between them. Germline CDR1 LNHDA, CDR2 SQIVND (reference sequence). The CDR3 spans 15 residues.

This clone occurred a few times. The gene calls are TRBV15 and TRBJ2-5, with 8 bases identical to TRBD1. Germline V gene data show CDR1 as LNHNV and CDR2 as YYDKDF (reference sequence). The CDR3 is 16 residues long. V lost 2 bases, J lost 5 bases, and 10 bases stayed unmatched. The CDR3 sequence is CATSRLKTGVRETQYF. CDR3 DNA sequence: TGTGCCACCAGCAGACTAAAGACAGGGGTCAGGGAGACCCAGTACTTC.

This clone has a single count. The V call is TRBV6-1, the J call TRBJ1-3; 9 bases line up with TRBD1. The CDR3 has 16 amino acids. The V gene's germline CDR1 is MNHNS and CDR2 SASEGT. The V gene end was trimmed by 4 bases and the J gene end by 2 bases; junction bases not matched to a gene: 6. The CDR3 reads CASSGTGGVTGNTIYF. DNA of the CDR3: TGTGCCAGCAGTGGAACAGGGGGCGTCACTGGAAACACCATATATTTT.

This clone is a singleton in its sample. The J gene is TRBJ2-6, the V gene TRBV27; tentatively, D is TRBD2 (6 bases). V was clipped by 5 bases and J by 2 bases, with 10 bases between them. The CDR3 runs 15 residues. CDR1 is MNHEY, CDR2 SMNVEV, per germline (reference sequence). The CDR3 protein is CASSRWGAGANVLTF. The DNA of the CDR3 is TGTGCCAGCAGTCGGTGGGGGGCTGGGGCCAACGTCCTGACTTTC.

As DNA, the CDR3 is TGTGCCAGCAGCCGAATTAGCGGGGGGGCAGATACGCAGTATTTT. It encodes CASSRISGGADTQYF. The V gene is TRBV7-9, the J gene TRBJ2-3, with TRBD2 matching over 11 bases. V lost 5 bases and J lost 4; bases outside the gene matches: 5. This CDR3 contains 15 residues. CDR1 and CDR2 (germline): SEHNR, FQNEAQ (reference sequence).

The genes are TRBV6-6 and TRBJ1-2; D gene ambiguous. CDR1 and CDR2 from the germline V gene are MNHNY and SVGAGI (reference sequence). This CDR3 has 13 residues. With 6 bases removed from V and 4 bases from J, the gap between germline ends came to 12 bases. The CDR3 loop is CASRLMEAYGYTF. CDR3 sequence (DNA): TGTGCCAGCAGACTCATGGAGGCCTATGGCTACACCTTC.

The CDR3 DNA is TGTGCCAGCAGCGCGGGCGGGGGCGGCGATGAGCAGTTCTTC. Residues: CASSAGGGGDEQFF. This chain links TRBV7-2 with TRBJ2-1; D is possibly TRBD2 (7 bases). The ends were cut back, 5 bases at V and 8 bases at J, with 16 bases in the middle. The CDR3 runs to 14 residues. Germline V lookup: CDR1 SGHTA, CDR2 FQGNSA.

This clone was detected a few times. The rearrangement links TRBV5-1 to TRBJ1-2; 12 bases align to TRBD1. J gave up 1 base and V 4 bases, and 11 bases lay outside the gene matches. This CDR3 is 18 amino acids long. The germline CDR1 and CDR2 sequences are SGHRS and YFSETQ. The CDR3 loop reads CASSPGTGGALGNYGYTF. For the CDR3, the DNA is TGCGCCAGCAGCCCTGGGACAGGGGGCGCTTTGGGTAACTATGGCTACACCTTC.

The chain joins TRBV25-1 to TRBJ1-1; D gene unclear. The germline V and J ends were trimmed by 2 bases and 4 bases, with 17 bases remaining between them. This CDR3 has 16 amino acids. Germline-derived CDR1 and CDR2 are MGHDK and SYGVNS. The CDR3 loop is CASSEMGISGVTEAFF. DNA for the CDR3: TGTGCCAGCAGTGAAATGGGGATCAGCGGAGTCACTGAAGCTTTCTTT.

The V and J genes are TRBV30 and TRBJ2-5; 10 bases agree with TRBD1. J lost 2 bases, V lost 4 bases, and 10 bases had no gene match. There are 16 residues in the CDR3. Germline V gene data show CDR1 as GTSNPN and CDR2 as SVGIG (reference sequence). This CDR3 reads CAWKPGQGLGQETQYF. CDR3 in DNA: TGTGCCTGGAAACCGGGACAGGGGTTGGGTCAAGAGACCCAGTACTTC.

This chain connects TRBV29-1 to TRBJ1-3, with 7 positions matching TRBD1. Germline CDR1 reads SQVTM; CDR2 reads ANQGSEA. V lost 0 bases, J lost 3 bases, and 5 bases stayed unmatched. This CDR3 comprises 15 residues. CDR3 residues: CSVEDPGTDGNTIYF. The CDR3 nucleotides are TGCAGCGTTGAAGACCCCGGGACAGATGGAAACACCATATATTTT.

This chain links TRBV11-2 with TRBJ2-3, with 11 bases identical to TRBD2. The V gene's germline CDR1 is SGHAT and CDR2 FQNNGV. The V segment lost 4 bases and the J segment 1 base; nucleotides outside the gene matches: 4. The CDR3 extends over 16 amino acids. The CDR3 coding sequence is TGTGCCAGCAGCTCAGGGACTAGCGGAGGCACAGATACGCAGTATTTT. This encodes CASSSGTSGGTDTQYF.

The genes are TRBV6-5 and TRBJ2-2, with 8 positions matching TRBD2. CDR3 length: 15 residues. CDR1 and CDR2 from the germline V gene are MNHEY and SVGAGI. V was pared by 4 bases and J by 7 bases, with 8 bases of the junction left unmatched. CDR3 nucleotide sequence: TGTGCCAGCAGTTCTCGGGGGGGGCGGGTCGGGGAGCTGTTTTTT. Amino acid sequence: CASSSRGGRVGELFF.

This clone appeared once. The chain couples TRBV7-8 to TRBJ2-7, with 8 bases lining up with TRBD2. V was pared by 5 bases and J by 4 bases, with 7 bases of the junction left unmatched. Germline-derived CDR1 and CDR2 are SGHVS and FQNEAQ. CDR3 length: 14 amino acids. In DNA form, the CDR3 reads TGTGCCAGCAGCCCCCCGGGAGGGTTGTACGAGCAGTACGTC. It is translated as CASSPPGGLYEQYV.

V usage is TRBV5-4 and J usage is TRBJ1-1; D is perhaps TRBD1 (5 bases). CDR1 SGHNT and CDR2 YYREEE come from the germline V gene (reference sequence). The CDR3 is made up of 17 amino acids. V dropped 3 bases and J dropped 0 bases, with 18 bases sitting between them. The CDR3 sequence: CASSSPGRGSMNTEAFF. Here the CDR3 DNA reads TGTGCCAGCAGCTCCCCAGGGCGGGGGAGCATGAACACTGAAGCTTTCTTT.